This T cell receptor (beta chain) was identified in a study of blood T cell repertoires in COVID-19. About the study: There were acute and convalescent COVID-19 samples, and they came from the United States, Italy and Spain.

Germline V CDR1 and CDR2: KGHSH, LQKENI. CDR3 length equals 16 residues. V lost 3 bases to trimming and J lost 5 bases, with 19 bases between them. In the original workflow: Amplification from reference gene primers served as the basis for estimated nucleated cell counts. The table came from immunoSEQ multiplex PCR; TCRdb's copy has only in-frame clones and leaves some out. The V and J calls and clone size come from that table; D and trimming were worked out from the DNA. The repertoire includes about 250,000 clones, approximately 80% of them detected once, and approximately 5% sits in the top ten. In terms of age and location, participants ranged from roughly 18 to 90 years and lived in 24 US areas. Exposed participants came across a COVID-19 case within 2 weeks before study entry.

Source material: PBMCs or T cells enriched from blood (not recorded which). V and J are TRBV18 and TRBJ2-5; D may be TRBD1 (6 bases). The receptor was derived from a man aged 40-49 years who had been exposed to COVID-19. The CDR3 here is CASSPSLQGSVETQYF. CDR3 sequence (DNA): TGTGCCAGCTCACCTTCCTTACAGGGTAGTGTGGAGACCCAGTACTTC.